This TCR beta chain was retrieved from a study of T cell changes during pregnancy in multiple sclerosis. The sample holds a few counts of this clone. The repertoire was sequenced with immunoSEQ multiplex PCR; TCRdb's copy has only in-frame clones and lacks some. The top ten hold under 2.5% of the sample, which has roughly 66,000 clones, 80% to 95% seen once. Trimming took 4 bases from V and 0 from J, leaving 14 bases between them. The germline V gene has CDR1 SGHNT and CDR2 YYREEE (reference sequence). The CDR3 consists of 15 residues. This receptor was identified in a female donor with multiple sclerosis, enrolled in a pregnancy study. V gene TRBV5-4 combines with J gene TRBJ2-7, with D possibly matching TRBD2 (6 bases). The sample was peripheral blood, taken in the first trimester of pregnancy. The CDR3 reads CASSQEEGSSYEQYF. CDR3 nucleotides: TGTGCCAGCAGCCAAGAGGAGGGGAGCTCCTACGAGCAGTACTTC.